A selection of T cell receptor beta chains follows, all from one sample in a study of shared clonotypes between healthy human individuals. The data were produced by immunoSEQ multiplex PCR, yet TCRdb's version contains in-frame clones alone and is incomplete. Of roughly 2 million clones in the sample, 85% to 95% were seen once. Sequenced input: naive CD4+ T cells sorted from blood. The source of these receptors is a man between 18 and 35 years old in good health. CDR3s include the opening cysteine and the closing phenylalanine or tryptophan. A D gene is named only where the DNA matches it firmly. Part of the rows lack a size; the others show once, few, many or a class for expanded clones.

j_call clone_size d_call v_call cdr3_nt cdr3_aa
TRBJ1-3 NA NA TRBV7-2 TGTGCCAGCAGCTTAGGGGGAGGAAACACCATATATTTT CASSLGGGNTIYF
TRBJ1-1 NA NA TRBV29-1 TGCAGCGTTGTACCCCCCGTTTTGACTGAAGCTTTCTTT CSVVPPVLTEAFF
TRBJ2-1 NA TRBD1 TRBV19 TGTGCCAGTAGTCCCCAGGGACAGGTAGTACGCGAGCAGTTCTTC CASSPQGQVVREQFF
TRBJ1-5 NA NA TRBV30 TGTGCCTGGCGGAGTCCAGGGAAGAGCAATCAGCCCCAGCATTTT CAWRSPGKSNQPQHF
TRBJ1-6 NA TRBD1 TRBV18 TGTGCCAGCTCACCGAGGGCCGGGACAGGCCTCCGGTATGGTAGTTCACCCCTCCACTTT CASSPRAGTGLRYGSSPLHF
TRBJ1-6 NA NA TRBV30 TGTGCCTGGAGCGGAGAGGCAGCGGGTAATTCACCCCTCCACTTT CAWSGEAAGNSPLHF
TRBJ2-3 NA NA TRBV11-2 TGTGCCAGCAGCTTAGTTCCGTTAGATACGCAGTATTTT CASSLVPLDTQYF
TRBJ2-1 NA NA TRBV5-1 TGCGCCAGCAGCCGACCGGGGACTTACAATGAGCAGTTCTTC CASSRPGTYNEQFF
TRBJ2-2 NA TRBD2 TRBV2 TGTGCCAGCAGAACGGGGACTAGCGGTCCCGGGGAGCTGTTTTTT CASRTGTSGPGELFF
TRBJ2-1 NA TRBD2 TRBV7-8 TGTGCCAGCAGTCCCGGGGGGGCTAATGAGCAGTTCTTC CASSPGGANEQFF
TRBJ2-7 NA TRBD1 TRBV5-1 TGCGCCAGCAGTCGGACAGGGGGCGTCCAGGACGACGAGCAGTACTTC CASSRTGGVQDDEQYF
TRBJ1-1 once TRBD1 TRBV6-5 TGTGCCAGCAGTTACTCCTCGGACAGGGGGGACACTGAAGCTTTCTTT CASSYSSDRGDTEAFF
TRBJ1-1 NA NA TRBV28 TGTGCCAGCAGTTTTGAGGGCCCGGGCACTGAAGCTTTCTTT CASSFEGPGTEAFF
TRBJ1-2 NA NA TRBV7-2 TGTGCCAGCAGCTTAGAGGGCGGATACTATGGCTACACCTTC CASSLEGGYYGYTF